This T cell receptor (beta chain) was sequenced in a study of blood T cells in healthy people across ages. Findings and limits, study-wide: Long-lived donors had more naive CD4+ cells and higher diversity than aged donors. Strongly correlated with naive T cell percentage was TCR beta diversity.

A second PCR, run for roughly 7 to 12 cycles, used a sample-barcoded 5' primer plus a J-beta primer mix. TCRdb fed the 5' RACE reads into MiXCR, producing one record per CDR3 protein. The table includes over 1,500,000 distinct CDR3 sequences, roughly two fifths detected once. The authors drew around 9.4 milliliters of peripheral blood from each donor. As regards this clonotype: Its target is not known.

The TCR originated in a human donor in good health. The sequenced sample was blood.

The CDR3: CASQDRSDPNIQYF. The CDR3 DNA reads TGCGCCAGCCAGGACAGAAGCGACCCAAACATTCAGTACTTC. The gene calls are TRBV5-1 and TRBJ2-4; D might be TRBD1 (6 bases). V lost 7 bases and J 6 bases, leaving 17 bases between the germline ends. This CDR3 region has 14 residues. From germline, CDR1 is SGHRS and CDR2 YFSETQ.